This T cell receptor beta chain was retrieved from a study of vaccination effects on CD4 cells after COVID-19. The germline V gene has CDR1 WNHNN and CDR2 SYGVQD (reference sequence). The CDR3 is 13 amino acids. V was shortened by 3 bases and J by 3 bases, with 9 bases between the two germline ends. Measured with immunoSEQ multiplex PCR; TCRdb has only the in-frame clones, and not every one. The sample has about 24,000 clones, approximately 80% seen once; the top ten hold about a tenth. On this clone itself: What it binds is unknown.

In the ViraFEST assay, antigen-specific CD4+ clonotypes were identified by expansion after peptide-pool stimulation. Culture lasted about ten days before CD4+ T cell isolation. Having tested negative for nucleocapsid antibodies, the vaccine recipients showed no prior SARS-CoV-2 infection. Source: CD4+ T cells from PBMCs cultured with HCoV-NL63 spike peptides, taken before COVID-19 vaccination. The clonotype comes from a human donor who received a COVID-19 vaccine. The chain joins TRBV10-1 to TRBJ2-7; D unclear. CDR3 DNA: TGCGCCAGCAGTGACTCGGTGGGCTACGAGCAGTACTTC. This translates into CASSDSVGYEQYF.